This TCR beta chain came from a study of blood T cell repertoires in COVID-19. During active infection, Seattle patients enrolled and were then monitored through disease. The data were produced by immunoSEQ multiplex PCR, yet TCRdb's version contains in-frame clones alone and is incomplete. The table lists about 24,000 clones, approximately 75% of them singletons. This TCR derives from a man aged 45-65 years with COVID-19, enrolled during active disease. What was sequenced was peripheral blood.

The CDR3 loop is CASSLRQGESYEQYF. In DNA, the CDR3 is TGTGCCAGCAGCCTCCGACAGGGTGAGTCCTACGAGCAGTACTTC. The chain joins TRBV7-6 to TRBJ2-7; 7 bases are a match to TRBD1. This CDR3 comprises 15 residues. The junction had 8 bases not matched to a gene; V was cut back by 5 bases and J by 1 base. CDR1 and CDR2 (germline): SGHVS, FNYEAQ.